Below, 25 T cell receptor beta chains from the same sample are listed, as sequenced in a study of cytomegalovirus exposure and HLA in healthy donors. Primers included in the PCR were 60 Vbeta and 13 Jbeta primers. This table comes from immunoSEQ multiplex PCR, and its TCRdb copy is limited to in-frame clones, with some not included. The sample shows approximately 260,000 clones, roughly 91% of them seen only once. The sequenced sample was PBMCs. The receptors originated from a girl aged 2 to 10 in good health and CMV-seronegative.

The chain employs TRBV7-9 and TRBJ2-3; tentatively, D is TRBD2 (6 bases). CDR3 size: 15 residues. In germline, CDR1 is SEHNR, CDR2 FQNEAQ (reference sequence). V was pared by 4 bases and J by 4 bases, with 15 bases between. CDR3 nucleotides: TGTGCCAGCAGCTCTAACGGGGGTTCCCCAGATACGCAGTATTTT. Its protein is CASSSNGGSPDTQYF.

The chain recombines TRBV5-6 with TRBJ2-1; 8 bases fit TRBD2. The CDR3 loop spans 17 amino acids. J gave up 10 bases and V 0 bases, and 15 bases lay outside the gene matches. The germline V gene encodes CDR1 SGHDT and CDR2 YYEEEE. The CDR3 sequence is CASSLVGSGISLGEQFF. The CDR3 bases are TGTGCCAGCAGCTTGGTGGGTAGCGGGATATCCTTGGGGGAGCAGTTCTTC.

The chain couples TRBV28 to TRBJ1-3, with D possibly TRBD1 on 5 matching bases. This CDR3 has 14 amino acids. Trimming shortened V by 5 bases and J by 1 base, and 9 bases separated the two germline ends. CDR1 and CDR2 (germline): MDHEN, SYDVKM. CDR3 region: CASSPRVSGNTIYF. In DNA, the CDR3 is TGTGCCAGCAGTCCCAGGGTATCTGGAAACACCATATATTTT.

This rearrangement joins TRBV19 to TRBJ1-1; 8 nucleotides match TRBD1. Looked up from germline, CDR1 is LNHDA and CDR2 is SQIVND (reference sequence). The V segment lost 5 bases and the J segment 0 bases; nucleotides outside the gene matches: 8. The CDR3 loop spans 16 amino acids. CDR3 loop: CASSRQGMGLNTEAFF. The DNA of the CDR3 is TGTGCCAGTAGTCGACAGGGGATGGGCTTGAACACTGAAGCTTTCTTT.

V gene TRBV5-4 combines with J gene TRBJ2-2, with D maybe TRBD2 (6 bases). CDR3 length equals 13 residues. Trimming removed 4 bases from V and 7 bases from J, with 11 bases in between. CDR1 is SGHNT and CDR2 is YYREEE in the germline V gene (reference sequence). CDR3 protein: CASSPGEVGELFF. The DNA for the CDR3 is TGTGCCAGCAGCCCGGGGGAGGTCGGGGAGCTGTTTTTT.

J is TRBJ1-1 and V is TRBV2; maybe TRBD1 (6 bases). The CDR3 has 13 amino acids. V was cut by 8 bases and J by 7 bases, with 17 bases left in between. Germline V gene data show CDR1 as SNHLY and CDR2 as FYNNEI. CDR3 in DNA: TGTGCCAGCGGTTCGAGGGGGGGCGGTGAAGCTTTCTTT. It translates to CASGSRGGGEAFF.

V gene TRBV14 combines with J gene TRBJ1-1; D might be TRBD1 (6 bases). V was cut by 5 bases and J by 4 bases, with 11 bases left in between. The germline V gene encodes CDR1 SGHDN and CDR2 FVKESK. The CDR3 sequence is 13 residues long. In nucleotides, the CDR3 is TGTGCCAGCAGCTACCTCAGGGGCACTGAAGCTTTCTTT. Translation gives CASSYLRGTEAFF.

This chain uses TRBV5-1 with TRBJ2-7, with 7 bases identical to TRBD1. Looked up from germline, CDR1 is SGHRS and CDR2 is YFSETQ. This CDR3 contains 12 residues. V lost 7 bases, J lost 2 bases, and 3 bases stayed unmatched. CDR3 residues: CASRDSTYEQYF. The CDR3 DNA sequence: TGCGCCAGCCGGGACAGCACCTACGAGCAGTACTTC.

This rearrangement joins TRBV9 to TRBJ2-1; 9 bases map to TRBD1. This CDR3 spans 17 amino acids. V shed 1 base, J shed 6 bases, and the junction held 11 bases outside the gene matches. Germline V gene data show CDR1 as SGDLS and CDR2 as YYNGEE. The CDR3 DNA reads as TGTGCCAGCAGCGTAAGTAGTGCGGACAGGGGCAGCAATGAGCAGTTCTTC. It encodes CASSVSSADRGSNEQFF.

The CDR3 protein is CASSNRGGGNTIYF. CDR3 bases: TGTGCCAGCAGCAACCGGGGTGGTGGAAACACCATATATTTT. The chain has TRBV21-1 and TRBJ1-3. TRBV21-1 is recorded as a pseudogene. This CDR3 comprises 14 residues.

This clone was detected once. The junction departs from germline at one end; a sequencing error may be responsible. Different DNA sequences within this sample yield the same CDR3. The V call is TRBV30, the J call TRBJ2-3, with 12 bases fitting TRBD2. This CDR3 comprises 15 residues. Germline CDR1 and CDR2: GTSNPN and SVGIG (reference sequence). The CDR3 protein is CAWSQPSGGADTQYF. The CDR3 DNA sequence: TGTGCCTGGAGCCAGCCTAGCGGGGGGGCAGATACGCAGTACTTT.

The chain has TRBV7-9 and TRBJ2-2; TRBD2 aligns across 7 bases. The CDR3 consists of 16 residues. CDR1 is SEHNR and CDR2 is FQNEAQ in the germline V gene (reference sequence). V dropped 0 bases and J dropped 5; count of bases not matched to a gene: 6. In DNA, the CDR3 is TGTGCCAGCAGCTTAGCGCAGGGAGGGTCAACCGGGGAGCTGTTTTTT. Amino acids: CASSLAQGGSTGELFF.

The chain links TRBV4-2 to TRBJ2-7, with 7 bases lining up with TRBD2. This CDR3 region has 16 residues. Per germline, CDR1 LGHNA and CDR2 YNFKEQ. V lost 3 bases and J lost 3; bases outside the gene matches: 11. CDR3 in DNA: TGTGCCAGCAGCCAGGAACTAAGCGGGGCCTTCTACGAGCAGTACTTC. Translation: CASSQELSGAFYEQYF.

Turning to this clone: At one of its ends the junction is not consistent with the germline gene, which may arise from a read error. This same CDR3 is encoded by further DNA sequences in the sample. The chain employs TRBV15 and TRBJ1-1; 9 positions match TRBD1. The length of the CDR3 is 15 residues. The V gene's germline CDR1 is LNHNV and CDR2 YYDKDF (reference sequence). This CDR3 is CATSRQGTGSTEAFF. The DNA of the CDR3 is TGTGCCACCAGCAGACAAGGGACAGGGTCCACTGAGGCTTTCTTT.

The chain joins TRBV27 to TRBJ1-4, with 7 bases aligning to TRBD1. V lost 5 bases, J lost 8 bases, and 8 bases stayed unmatched. Germline V gene lookup returns CDR1 MNHEY and CDR2 SMNVEV (reference sequence). The CDR3 has 14 residues. CDR3 region: CASSTQGSREKLFF. CDR3 nucleotide sequence: TGTGCCAGCAGTACACAGGGGTCTCGCGAAAAACTGTTTTTT. Variable domain in full (rest from reference TRBV27 and TRBJ1-4): EAQVTQNPRYLITVTGKKLTVTCSQNMNHEYMSWYRQDPGLGLRQIYYSMNVEVTDKGDVPEGYKVSRKEKRNFPLILESPSPNQTSLYFCASSTQGSREKLFFGSGTQLSVL.

The chain employs TRBV11-2 and TRBJ2-7; 10 bases line up with TRBD1. V dropped 6 bases and J dropped 3; count of bases not matched to a gene: 8. There are 15 residues in the CDR3. The V gene's germline CDR1 is SGHAT and CDR2 FQNNGV. CDR3 sequence (DNA): TGTGCCAGCAGTCCAACCGGGACAGGGGTCTACGAGCAGTACTTC. It translates to CASSPTGTGVYEQYF.

The chain employs TRBV11-3 and TRBJ1-6, with D unresolved. Trimming took 7 bases from V and 8 from J, leaving 18 bases between them. Germline V gives CDR1 SGHNT, CDR2 YENEEA. The CDR3 length is 15 residues. For the CDR3, the DNA is TGTGCCAGCACCGCCCTCGGGTACCCATATTCACCCCTCCACTTT. The encoded protein is CASTALGYPYSPLHF.

V is TRBV27 and J is TRBJ1-5; TRBD1 agrees at 8 bases. V gave up 5 bases and J gave up 7 bases; unmatched junction bases: 7. CDR3 length: 14 amino acids. Germline CDR1 and CDR2: MNHEY and SMNVEV (reference sequence). The CDR3 coding sequence is TGTGCCAGCAGTCTAGGGACAGGTCTGCAGCCCCAGCATTTT. Translating gives CASSLGTGLQPQHF.

J is TRBJ2-3 and V is TRBV28; D gene uncertain. The CDR3 spans 16 residues. V dropped 5 bases and J dropped 0 bases, with 15 bases sitting between them. Germline V CDR1 and CDR2: MDHEN, SYDVKM. This chain's CDR3 is CASSPHSSTSTDTQYF. The CDR3 DNA is TGTGCCAGCAGTCCCCACTCGAGTACGAGCACAGATACGCAGTATTTT.

The chain recombines TRBV6-4 with TRBJ2-1; TRBD2 agrees at 9 bases. V was clipped by 4 bases and J by 7 bases; unmatched bases: 5. There are 14 residues in the CDR3. CDR1 and CDR2 from the germline V gene are MRHNA and SNTAGT. Here the CDR3 reads CASSAAGGYNEQFF. The DNA of the CDR3 is TGTGCCAGCAGTGCGGCGGGGGGGTATAATGAGCAGTTCTTC.

The rearrangement links TRBV7-8 to TRBJ2-5; D unclear. The tail of the sequence fits TRBJ2-7 better, so the J call may be wrong. This CDR3 comprises 13 residues. From germline, CDR1 is SGHVS and CDR2 FQNEAQ. The CDR3 bases are TGTGCCAGCAGCTTAGGCATCTACTACGAGCAGTACTTC. Protein product: CASSLGIYYEQYF.

This chain joins TRBV30 and TRBJ2-5; D remains unclear. Judging by the DNA end, TRBJ2-7 fits better; the J call may be wrong. CDR3 length: 11 residues. Germline CDR1 is GTSNPN and CDR2 is SVGIG (reference sequence). The CDR3 here is CAWSVNYEQYF. The DNA for the CDR3 is TGTGCCTGGAGTGTAAACTACGAGCAGTACTTC.

This chain connects TRBV2 to TRBJ2-7; 7 bases align to TRBD1. The CDR3 sequence is 15 residues long. The V gene end was trimmed by 8 bases and the J gene end by 6 bases; junction bases not matched to a gene: 16. CDR1 is SNHLY, CDR2 FYNNEI, per germline. The CDR3 DNA is TGTGCCAGCTATTTGTCAGGGACAGATTTGGGCGAGCAGTACTTC. This translates into CASYLSGTDLGEQYF. Supplemented by reference TRBV2 and TRBJ2-7, the full variable domain reads EPEVTQTPSHQVTQMGQEVILRCVPISNHLYFYWYRQILGQKVEFLVSFYNNEISEKSEIFDDQFSVERPDGSNFTLKIRSTKLEDSAMYFCASYLSGTDLGEQYFGPGTRLTVT.

This clone was seen a single time. V and J are TRBV6-5 and TRBJ2-7; no clear D. The CDR3 totals 16 residues. V lost 0 bases, J lost 0 bases, and 12 bases lay in between. CDR1 is MNHEY and CDR2 is SVGAGI in the germline V gene. CDR3 DNA: TGTGCCAGCAGTTACTCGTATTGGGCAGGCTCCTACGAGCAGTACTTC. It encodes CASSYSYWAGSYEQYF.

The chain is built from TRBV2 and TRBJ1-6, with unresolved D. The length of the CDR3 is 15 residues. Germline CDR1 reads SNHLY; CDR2 reads FYNNEI. V was clipped by 1 base and J by 5 bases, with 9 bases between them. The CDR3 sequence: CASSEGYKNNSPLHF. The CDR3 bases are TGTGCCAGCAGTGAAGGGTACAAAAATAATTCACCCCTCCACTTT.